These T cell receptor beta chains were read from a single sample in a study of cytomegalovirus exposure and HLA in healthy donors. Data came from immunoSEQ multiplex PCR; TCRdb stores just in-frame clones and leaves some out. The sample lists fewer than 200,000 clones, 60% to 80% seen once, with 6.3% in the top ten. Material: PBMCs. Receptor source: a man between 35 and 55 years old in good health and CMV-seropositive. Each CDR3 is given with its conserved first and last residue. Fields, in order: clone size, J gene, V gene, D gene, CDR3 DNA, CDR3 protein. The D gene is left open where the match is weak. The size of a clone is reported for some rows only, either as once, few or many, or as a class for expanded clones.

NA | TRBJ2-5 | TRBV19 | NA | TGTGCCAGTAGTATAGATCCTTTTGCCGGGGGGCCACGAGAGACCCAGTACTTC | CASSIDPFAGGPRETQYF
few | TRBJ1-1 | TRBV6-6 | TRBD1 | TGTGCCAGCAGAAAAGAGGGGGCGCACACTGAAGCTTTCTTT | CASRKEGAHTEAFF
NA | TRBJ1-3 | TRBV9 | TRBD1 | TGTGCCAGCAGCGGGACAGGGAGCTCTGGAAACACCATATATTTT | CASSGTGSSGNTIYF
NA | TRBJ1-4 | TRBV6-1 | TRBD1 | TGTGCCAGCAGTGACGACAGGGGTTGGGGTGAAAAACTGTTTTTT | CASSDDRGWGEKLFF
NA | TRBJ1-2 | TRBV5-1 | TRBD1 | TGCGCCAGCAGCTTTGGAGGGGGCGCCTATGGCTACACCTTC | CASSFGGGAYGYTF
few | TRBJ2-7 | TRBV4-2 | TRBD2 | TGTGCCAGCAGCCAAGGTGGGAGGGCCTACGAGCAGTACTTC | CASSQGGRAYEQYF
NA | TRBJ2-1 | TRBV25-1 | NA | TGTGCCAGCAGTGTATCCGGGGAGCAGTTCTTC | CASSVSGEQFF
NA | TRBJ2-1 | TRBV6-5 | TRBD2 | TGTGCCAGCAGTCGGACTAGCGGGCACACCCCACCCCCGTTCTTC | CASSRTSGHTPPPFF
NA | TRBJ2-1 | TRBV19 | NA | TGTGCCAGTAGTACCCAGCGGGTATACAATGAGCAGTTCTTC | CASSTQRVYNEQFF
NA | TRBJ1-1 | TRBV23-1 | NA | TGCGCCAGCAGTCAATCAGGGGGAGAGAACACTGAAGCTTTCTTT | CASSQSGGENTEAFF
NA | TRBJ2-2 | TRBV27 | NA | TGTGCCAGCAGGGCGGGCCCGAACACCGGGGAGCTGTTTTTT | CASRAGPNTGELFF
NA | TRBJ1-1 | TRBV5-1 | TRBD1 | TGCGCCAGCAGCAGAGGACAGGGAGGAACTGAAGCTTTCTTT | CASSRGQGGTEAFF
NA | TRBJ2-2 | TRBV9 | TRBD1 | TGTGCCAGCAGCGTAGAGGGACAGACGAACACCGGGGAGCTGTTTTTT | CASSVEGQTNTGELFF
NA | TRBJ1-2 | TRBV15 | TRBD1 | TGTGCCACCAGCACGGGACAGCAGTCCCATGGCTACACTTTC | CATSTGQQSHGYTF
NA | TRBJ2-2 | TRBV2 | NA | TGTGCCAGCAGTGAGCGGGCCACCGGGGAGCTGTTTTTT | CASSERATGELFF
NA | TRBJ2-1 | TRBV4-2 | NA | TGTGCCAGCAGCCGCAGGCTAGCGAAAAACAATGAGCAGTTCTTC | CASSRRLAKNNEQFF
once | TRBJ2-7 | TRBV5-6 | NA | TGTGCCAGCAGCTTAAATTTTCACGAGCAGTACTTC | CASSLNFHEQYF
NA | TRBJ1-1 | TRBV5-1 | TRBD1 | TGCGTCAGCAGCTACGATAGACAGGGGTACACTGAAGCTTTCTTT | CVSSYDRQGYTEAFF
NA | TRBJ2-7 | TRBV6-1 | TRBD2 | TGTGCCAGCACGGGGCTAGCGGTATCCTACGAGCAGTACTTC | CASTGLAVSYEQYF
NA | TRBJ1-2 | TRBV11-2 | NA | TGTGCCAGCAGCTCACAGGGTAACTATGGCTACACCTTC | CASSSQGNYGYTF
NA | TRBJ2-1 | TRBV14 | TRBD2 | TGTGCCAGCAGCCCCCTACTCTGGCGGGAGGGCGAGGAACAGTTCTTC | CASSPLLWREGEEQFF
NA | TRBJ2-3 | TRBV7-3 | NA | TGTGCCAGCAGCTTTAGCGTCCCAGATACGCAGTATTTT | CASSFSVPDTQYF
NA | TRBJ2-1 | TRBV19 | TRBD1 | TGTGCCAGTAGAGGACAGGGTTTAAGTCAGTTCTTC | CASRGQGLSQFF
NA | TRBJ2-4 | TRBV5-4 | NA | TGTGCCAGCAGCTTGGACAGGGTAGCCAAAAACATTCAGTACTTC | CASSLDRVAKNIQYF
NA | TRBJ1-1 | TRBV7-3 | NA | TGTGCCAGCAGCTTACCGGGGGGCTCTGAAGCTTTCTTT | CASSLPGGSEAFF
NA | TRBJ1-1 | TRBV7-2 | TRBD1 | TGTGCCAGCAAAAAGACAGGGGGATTGAACACTGAAGCTTTCTTT | CASKKTGGLNTEAFF
NA | TRBJ2-7 | TRBV30 | NA | TGTGCCTGGAGTGTATTGGTGGGAGCATACGAGCAGTACTTC | CAWSVLVGAYEQYF
NA | TRBJ2-7 | TRBV9 | TRBD2 | TGTGCCAGCAGCGTAGCGGGGACTAGTCCCTACGAGCAGTACTTC | CASSVAGTSPYEQYF
NA | TRBJ1-1 | TRBV5-1 | NA | TGCGCCAGCAGCTTGGCTGGCATTAATTTCGCTGAAGCTTTCTTT | CASSLAGINFAEAFF
NA | TRBJ2-4 | TRBV7-2 | NA | TGTGCCAGCAGCTTAGCCATAGGTGGGAGTTACATTCAGTACTTC | CASSLAIGGSYIQYF
NA | TRBJ1-5 | TRBV6-5 | NA | TGTGCCAGCAGCCGCGGGGGGGTGGGACAGCCCCAGCATTTT | CASSRGGVGQPQHF
NA | TRBJ2-5 | TRBV19 | TRBD1 | TGTGCCAGTAGTAGAGTTCTCGGACAGGGGGCGAGTGAGACCCAGTACTTC | CASSRVLGQGASETQYF
NA | TRBJ2-2 | TRBV9 | NA | TGTGCCAGCAGCGTATATACCGGGGAGCTGTTTTTT | CASSVYTGELFF
NA | TRBJ2-1 | TRBV6-5 | NA | TGTGCCAGTTCCAGGGGTAATGAGCAGTTCTTC | CASSRGNEQFF
NA | TRBJ1-1 | TRBV27 | NA | TGTGCCAGCAGTTTGACTAGGCAGACCATGAACACTGAAGCTTTCTTT | CASSLTRQTMNTEAFF
NA | TRBJ2-1 | TRBV5-1 | TRBD2 | TGCGCCAGCAGCTTGGCCGGGACTAGCTATGAGCAGTTCTTC | CASSLAGTSYEQFF
NA | TRBJ1-5 | TRBV27 | NA | TGTGCCAGCAAATCCTTTTCTGGCAATCAGCCCCAGCATTTT | CASKSFSGNQPQHF
NA | TRBJ2-1 | TRBV11-2 | TRBD1 | TGTGCCAGCAGTCCAGGGGGCTACAATGAGCAGTTCTTC | CASSPGGYNEQFF
once | TRBJ2-1 | TRBV28 | NA | TGTGCCAGCCTGCGGCAGGGGGGCCACAATGAGCAGTTCTTC | CASLRQGGHNEQFF
NA | TRBJ1-2 | TRBV5-4 | NA | TGTGCCAGCAGACTCGACACCGTCTATGGCTACACCTTC | CASRLDTVYGYTF
few | TRBJ1-5 | TRBV21-1 | NA | TGTGCCAGCCCTGCGGGGGCTACGACCCAGCCCCAGCATTTT | CASPAGATTQPQHF
NA | TRBJ2-1 | TRBV15 | TRBD2 | TGTGCCACCAGCAGTGGTTCGGGAGGGCCTTACAATGAGCAGTTCTTC | CATSSGSGGPYNEQFF
NA | TRBJ2-1 | TRBV5-1 | TRBD2 | TGCGCCAGCAGCACTAGCGGGAATTTTGAGCAGTTCTTC | CASSTSGNFEQFF
NA | TRBJ1-1 | TRBV5-4 | NA | TGTGCCAGCAGCTTAAACAAGAACACTGAAGCTTTCTTT | CASSLNKNTEAFF
NA | TRBJ2-2 | TRBV6-1 | TRBD1 | TGTGCCAGCAGGAGGACAGGGCTAAACACCGGGGAGCTGTTTTTT | CASRRTGLNTGELFF
NA | TRBJ2-1 | TRBV10-1 | NA | TGCGCCAGCAGTGATCAAGGGGCAGGCTATGAGCAGTTCTTC | CASSDQGAGYEQFF
NA | TRBJ2-3 | TRBV9 | NA | TGTGCCAGCAGCATGAACCCGGCGGGAAGAGCAGATACGCAGTATTTT | CASSMNPAGRADTQYF
NA | TRBJ1-2 | TRBV5-5 | TRBD1 | TGTGCCAGCAGCCCAACAGGGGCCTATGGCTACACCTTC | CASSPTGAYGYTF